This TCR beta chain was documented in a study of breast tumors, draining lymph nodes, adjacent tissues. Study results and caveats: The data were judged consistent with most tumor T cells coming from lymph node and expanding in tumor.

CDR1 and CDR2 (germline): SGHTS, YDEGEE. This CDR3 has 19 residues. V trimming: 3 bases; J trimming: 0 bases; junction bases outside the gene matches: 8. One entry per CDR3 protein, called by TCRdb with MiXCR from the multiplex PCR reads. The data show more than 50,000 distinct CDR3 sequences, roughly 39% seen once. This clonotype was detected ten times or more. Antigen: not known. Material for sequencing was breast tumor tissue. This sequence joins TRBV5-8 and TRBJ2-3; 15 bases are shared with TRBD2. The receptor's source is a female donor with breast cancer. Some clones in this sample may be carry-over from other donors' samples. CDR3 region: CASSWGGLAGGASTDTQYF. The CDR3 bases are TGTGCCAGCAGCTGGGGCGGACTAGCGGGAGGGGCTAGCACAGATACGCAGTATTTT.